This TCR beta chain was recorded in a study of shared clonotypes between healthy human individuals. A note on this clone: Its specificity is not known.

In the sorted-subset replicate PCRs, approximately 200 ng DNA, 25,000 to 30,000 T cell genomes, was used. Measured with immunoSEQ multiplex PCR; TCRdb has only the in-frame clones, and not every one. The sample contains roughly 1 million clones, about 80% of which appear only once. Germline V gene data show CDR1 as SEHNR and CDR2 as FQNEAQ (reference sequence). The germline V and J ends were trimmed by 4 bases and 0 bases, with 12 bases remaining between them. This CDR3 has 15 amino acids. Study-wide results and caveats: Owing to a small donor count, the genetic and exposure-history diversity represented was limited. An effect of sequencing depth on clonotype sharing among donors was expected.

V is TRBV7-9 and J is TRBJ1-2; D uncertain. The receptor was isolated from a man aged 18 to 29 in good health. Some clones in this sample may be carry-over from other donors' samples. Specimen: memory CD4+ T cells from PBMCs. Regarding subset: CD45RA-negative fraction. The CDR3 protein is CASSSDWPSNYGYTF. CDR3 coding DNA: TGTGCCAGCAGCTCCGATTGGCCTTCTAACTATGGCTACACCTTC.